This T cell receptor beta chain was identified in a study of low-dose radiotherapy and immunotherapy resistance in tumors. The wider study: Over 26 weeks, cohort 2 got 1 Gy every two weeks, reaching 13 Gy.

This clonotype came up many times. Documented time point: after trial treatment. Treatment reported: LDRT plus nivolumab, ipilimumab, low-dose cyclophosphamide and aspirin (RACIN trial). Donors were administered nivolumab, ipilimumab, aspirin and low-dose cyclophosphamide, together with low-dose radiotherapy. With TRAV- and TRBV-specific primers, first-strand cDNA was made, covering the alpha and beta chains. With a V-primer adapter and a constant-region primer, TCRs were amplified for roughly 18 PCR cycles. In vitro transcription amplified isolated mRNA. Each CDR3 protein is one row after TCRdb ran MiXCR on the reads. Here the sample spans 65,000 to 85,000 distinct CDR3 sequences, less than 20% being singletons. This CDR3 is 13 amino acids long. Trimming stripped 6 bases from V and 4 bases from J, with 11 bases between. Germline values: CDR1 LNHDA, CDR2 SQIVND (reference sequence).

The source was PBMCs, collected after low-dose radiotherapy plus immunotherapy. The rearrangement links TRBV19 to TRBJ2-3, with a tentative D call TRBD1 (5 bases). The clonotype comes from a male donor with prostate cancer. This CDR3 is CASSGQGADTQYF. CDR3 DNA: TGTGCCAGTAGCGGGCAGGGTGCAGATACGCAGTATTTT.